This T cell receptor (beta chain) was observed in a study of CXCR3-negative and CXCR3-positive naive CD8 T cells. The CDR3 length is 13 residues. CDR1 and CDR2 (germline): DFQATT, SNEGSKA (reference sequence). In the case of this clonotype: Its target is not known.

TRB cDNA was prepared as libraries by UMI-labeled 5' RACE. TCRdb reprocessed the 5' RACE reads and reports one entry per CDR3 protein, with no DNA. The sample totals 40,000 to 45,000 distinct CDR3 sequences. General study findings and limits: CXCR3-positive naive cells carried more hydrophobic TRB CDR3s than CXCR3-negative ones. Whereas memory cells differed, naive CXCR3-negative and CXCR3-positive cells shared similar TRBV-TRBJ usage.

The sequenced material came from naive CXCR3- CD8+ T cells from blood. As to subset: CD45RO-CCR7+CD27+CD95- naive CD8+ T cells lacking CXCR3 (TNR3-). The chain has TRBV20-1 and TRBJ1-6; with no DNA, the TCRdb D assignment of TRBD1 cannot be verified. This TCR came from a human donor in good health. Some clones in this sample may be carry-over from other donors' samples. The CDR3 loop reads CSGISLGDSPLHF.